This TCR beta chain originates from a study of OX40 agonist ivuxolimab in advanced cancers. Overall study context: Patients in the trial were receiving intravenous ivuxolimab every 2 weeks, at doses of 0.01 to 10 mg/kg.

Assay: immunoSEQ multiplex PCR; the TCRdb copy retains only in-frame clones and omits some. Found here are 60,000 to 65,000 clones, around 90% of them singletons; the top ten hold roughly 5.5%. The V and J ends lost 2 bases and 1 base, in that order; junction bases with no gene match: 6. The CDR3 spans 17 residues. Germline values: CDR1 MDHEN, CDR2 SYDVKM. The chain is built from TRBV28 and TRBJ2-3; 10 bases agree with TRBD2. The specimen comprised CD4+ or CD8+ T cells sorted from blood, sampled in a trial of the OX40 agonist ivuxolimab. This TCR came from an adult with an advanced solid tumor such as melanoma, head and neck, liver or kidney cancer. The CDR3 nucleotides are TGTGCCAGCAGTTTAACTAGCGGGGCCCCCCGCACAGATACGCAGTATTTT. This sequence encodes CASSLTSGAPRTDTQYF.